This TCR beta chain was observed in a study of blood T cell repertoires in COVID-19. Study-wide background: Some COVID-19 samples were acute and others convalescent; all came from the United States, Italy and Spain. PBMCs, B-cell-depleted T cells, or T cells were the source of the cDNA or gDNA that made up the material.

J lost 2 bases, V lost 0 bases, and 3 bases had no gene match. CDR1 is SGHDN, CDR2 FVKESK, per germline. This CDR3 is built from 16 residues. Per the original methods: Amplification with reference gene primers provided the estimates of nucleated cell counts. Assay used: immunoSEQ multiplex PCR; TCRdb lists only in-frame clones, some missing. V and J calls plus clone size are reproduced from that table; the DNA served to infer D and trimming. The table records around 68,000 clones, 87% of them present only once. The sequencing input was peripheral blood. This TCR came from a man between 45 and 60 years old with active COVID-19. V is TRBV14 and J is TRBJ1-5, with 8 bases identical to TRBD1. The CDR3 spells CASSQDRGLGNQPQHF. CDR3 nucleotides: TGTGCCAGCAGCCAAGACAGGGGGCTAGGCAATCAGCCCCAGCATTTT.